This TCR beta chain was profiled in a study of cytomegalovirus exposure and HLA in healthy donors. The PCR used 60 Vbeta and 13 Jbeta primers. Assay: immunoSEQ multiplex PCR; the TCRdb copy retains only in-frame clones and omits some. Of around 140,000 clones listed, around 66% are singletons. Points on this clone: Its antigen is not identified.

CDR1 is LNHDA, CDR2 SQIVND, per germline (reference sequence). Losses at the gene ends were 8 bases for V and 8 bases for J; bases not matched to a gene: 18. CDR3 length equals 16 residues. Study-level results: Later, an analysis found that common viral pathogens appeared to be linked with several of the most significant clusters. Earlier analysis yielded a pattern in which most TCR beta V segments were productive about 90% or about 30% of the time. Later analysis showed TCR association rates varying by HLA locus, highest for DRB1 and lowest for HLA-C.

V gene TRBV19 combines with J gene TRBJ1-5; 7 bases line up with TRBD1. The specimen was PBMCs. The receptor was derived from a woman between 55 and 75 years old in good health and CMV-seronegative. CDR3 amino acids: CASGPGQDRPAEPQHF. The CDR3 coding sequence is TGTGCCAGTGGCCCCGGCCAGGACAGGCCAGCGGAGCCCCAGCATTTT.